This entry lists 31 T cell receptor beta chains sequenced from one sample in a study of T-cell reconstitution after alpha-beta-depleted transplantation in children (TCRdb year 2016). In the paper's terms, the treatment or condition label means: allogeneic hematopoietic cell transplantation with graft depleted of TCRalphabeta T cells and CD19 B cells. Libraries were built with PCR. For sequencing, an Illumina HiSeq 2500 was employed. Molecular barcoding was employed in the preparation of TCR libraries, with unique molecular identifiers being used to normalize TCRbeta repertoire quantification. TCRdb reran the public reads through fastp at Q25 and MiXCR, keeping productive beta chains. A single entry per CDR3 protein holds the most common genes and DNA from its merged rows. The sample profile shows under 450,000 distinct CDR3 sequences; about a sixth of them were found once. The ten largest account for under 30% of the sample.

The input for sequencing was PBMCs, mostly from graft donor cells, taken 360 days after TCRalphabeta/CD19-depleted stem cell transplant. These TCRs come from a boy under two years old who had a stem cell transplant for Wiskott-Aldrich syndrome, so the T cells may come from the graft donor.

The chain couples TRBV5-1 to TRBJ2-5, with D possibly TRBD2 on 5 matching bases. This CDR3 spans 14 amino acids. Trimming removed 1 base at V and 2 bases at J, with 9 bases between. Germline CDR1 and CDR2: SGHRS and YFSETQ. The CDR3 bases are TGCGCCAGCAGCTTGCAGGACTTTCAAGAGACCCAGTACTTC. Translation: CASSLQDFQETQYF.

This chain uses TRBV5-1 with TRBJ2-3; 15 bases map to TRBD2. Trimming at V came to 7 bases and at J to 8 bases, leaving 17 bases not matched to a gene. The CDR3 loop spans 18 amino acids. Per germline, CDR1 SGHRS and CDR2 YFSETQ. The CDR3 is CASARGGLAGGKSSTQYF. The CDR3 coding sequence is TGCGCCAGCGCACGGGGAGGACTAGCGGGAGGGAAGTCGAGTACGCAGTATTTT.

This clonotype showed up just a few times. The CDR3: CASSLWTGAQETQYF. CDR3 nucleotides: TGCGCCAGCAGCTTGTGGACAGGGGCCCAAGAGACCCAGTACTTC. The V call is TRBV5-1, the J call TRBJ2-5; TRBD1 matches at 9 bases. CDR3 length equals 15 residues. Germline V lookup: CDR1 SGHRS, CDR2 YFSETQ. The ends lost 1 base at V and 1 base at J; junction bases unmatched: 2. Together with reference TRBV5-1 and TRBJ2-5, the CDR3 gives the full variable domain: KAGVTQTPRYLIKTRGQQVTLSCSPISGHRSVSWYQQTPGQGLQFLFEYFSETQRNKGNFPGRFSGRQFSNSRSEMNVSTLELGDSALYLCASSLWTGAQETQYFGPGTRLLVL.

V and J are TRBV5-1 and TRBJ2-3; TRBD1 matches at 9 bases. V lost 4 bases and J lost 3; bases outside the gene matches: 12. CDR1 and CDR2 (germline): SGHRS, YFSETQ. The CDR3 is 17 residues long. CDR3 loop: CASSAPSGTGWTDTQYF. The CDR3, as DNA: TGCGCCAGCAGCGCGCCGTCCGGGACAGGGTGGACAGATACGCAGTATTTT. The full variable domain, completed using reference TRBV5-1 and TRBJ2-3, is KAGVTQTPRYLIKTRGQQVTLSCSPISGHRSVSWYQQTPGQGLQFLFEYFSETQRNKGNFPGRFSGRQFSNSRSEMNVSTLELGDSALYLCASSAPSGTGWTDTQYFGPGTRLTVL.

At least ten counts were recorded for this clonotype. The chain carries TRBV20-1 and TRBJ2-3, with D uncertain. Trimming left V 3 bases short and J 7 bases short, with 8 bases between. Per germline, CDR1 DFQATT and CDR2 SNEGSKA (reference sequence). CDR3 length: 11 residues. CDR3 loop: CSASSPNTQYF. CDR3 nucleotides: TGCAGTGCTAGTTCCCCGAATACGCAGTATTTT.

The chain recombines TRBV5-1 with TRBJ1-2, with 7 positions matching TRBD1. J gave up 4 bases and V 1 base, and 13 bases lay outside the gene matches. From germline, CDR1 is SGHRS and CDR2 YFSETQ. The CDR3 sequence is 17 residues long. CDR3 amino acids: CASSLFQRDSHLYGYTF. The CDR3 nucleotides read TGCGCCAGCAGCTTGTTCCAACGGGACAGCCACCTCTATGGCTACACCTTC. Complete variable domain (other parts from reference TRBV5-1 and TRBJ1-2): KAGVTQTPRYLIKTRGQQVTLSCSPISGHRSVSWYQQTPGQGLQFLFEYFSETQRNKGNFPGRFSGRQFSNSRSEMNVSTLELGDSALYLCASSLFQRDSHLYGYTFGSGTRLTVV.

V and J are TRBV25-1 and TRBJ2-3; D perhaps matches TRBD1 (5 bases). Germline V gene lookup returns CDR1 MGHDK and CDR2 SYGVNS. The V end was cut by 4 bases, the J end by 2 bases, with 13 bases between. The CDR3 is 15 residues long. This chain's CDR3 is CASSVSGWSTDTQYF. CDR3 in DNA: TGTGCCAGCAGTGTATCAGGGTGGTCCACAGATACGCAGTATTTT.

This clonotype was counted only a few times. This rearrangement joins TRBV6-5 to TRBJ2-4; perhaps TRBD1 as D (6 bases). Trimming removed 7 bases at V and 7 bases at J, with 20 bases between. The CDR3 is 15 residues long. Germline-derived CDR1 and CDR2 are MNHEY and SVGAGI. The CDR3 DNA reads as TGTGCCAGCATAGTCGGTGGTCCAGGGGAGAACATTCAGTACTTC. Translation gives CASIVGGPGENIQYF.

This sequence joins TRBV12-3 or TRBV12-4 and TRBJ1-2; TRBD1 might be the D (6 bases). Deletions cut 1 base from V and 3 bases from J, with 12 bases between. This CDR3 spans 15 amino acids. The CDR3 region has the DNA TGTGCCAGCAGTTTAGGGGGGGGCCTGTACTATGGCTACACCTTC. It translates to CASSLGGGLYYGYTF.

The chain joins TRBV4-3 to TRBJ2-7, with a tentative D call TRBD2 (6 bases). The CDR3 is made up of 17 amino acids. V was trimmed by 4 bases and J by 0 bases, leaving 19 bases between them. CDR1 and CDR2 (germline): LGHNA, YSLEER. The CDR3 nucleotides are TGCGCCAGCAGCCCGGCGTTACTAGCCCGTAGCTCCTACGAGCAGTACTTC. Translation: CASSPALLARSSYEQYF.

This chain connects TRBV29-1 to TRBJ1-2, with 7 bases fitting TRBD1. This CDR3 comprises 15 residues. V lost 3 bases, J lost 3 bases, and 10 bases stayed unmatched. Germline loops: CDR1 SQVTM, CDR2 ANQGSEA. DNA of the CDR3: TGCAGCGTTGAGTCAACAGGGGCGGGGGACTATGGCTACACCTTC. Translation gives CSVESTGAGDYGYTF.

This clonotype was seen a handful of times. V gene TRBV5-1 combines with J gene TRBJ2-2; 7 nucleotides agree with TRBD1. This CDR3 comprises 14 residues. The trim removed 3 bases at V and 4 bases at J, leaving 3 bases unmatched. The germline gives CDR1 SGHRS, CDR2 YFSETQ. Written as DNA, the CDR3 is TGCGCCAGCAGCTGGGGACAGATCACCGGGGAGCTGTTTTTT. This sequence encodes CASSWGQITGELFF.

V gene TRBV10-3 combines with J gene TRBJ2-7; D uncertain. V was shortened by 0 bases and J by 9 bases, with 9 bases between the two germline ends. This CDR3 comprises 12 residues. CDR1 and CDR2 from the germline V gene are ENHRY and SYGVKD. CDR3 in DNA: TGTGCCATCAGTGAGTCGAATCAAGGGCAGTACTTC. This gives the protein CAISESNQGQYF.

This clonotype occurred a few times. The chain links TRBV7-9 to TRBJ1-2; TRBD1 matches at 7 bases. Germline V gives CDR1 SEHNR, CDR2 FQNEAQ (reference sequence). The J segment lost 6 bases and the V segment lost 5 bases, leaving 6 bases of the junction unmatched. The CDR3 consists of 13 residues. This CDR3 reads CASSPMTGNGYTF. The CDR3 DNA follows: TGTGCCAGCAGCCCGATGACAGGGAATGGCTACACCTTC.

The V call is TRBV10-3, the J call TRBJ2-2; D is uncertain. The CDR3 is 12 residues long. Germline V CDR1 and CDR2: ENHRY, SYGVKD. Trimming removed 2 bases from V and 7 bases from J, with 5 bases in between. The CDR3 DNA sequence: TGTGCCATCAGTGAGAGAGGCGGGGAGCTGTTTTTT. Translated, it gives CAISERGGELFF.

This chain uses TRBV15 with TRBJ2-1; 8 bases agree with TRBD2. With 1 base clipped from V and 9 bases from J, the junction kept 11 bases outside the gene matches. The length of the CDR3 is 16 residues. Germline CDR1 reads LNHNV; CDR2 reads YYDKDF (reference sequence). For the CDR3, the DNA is TGTGCCACCAGCAGAGGGAAGGGACTAGACCAGAGTGAGCAGTTCTTC. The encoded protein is CATSRGKGLDQSEQFF.

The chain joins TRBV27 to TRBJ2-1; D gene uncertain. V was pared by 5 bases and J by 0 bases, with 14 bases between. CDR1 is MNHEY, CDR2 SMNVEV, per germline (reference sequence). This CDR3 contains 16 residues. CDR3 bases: TGTGCCAGCAGTCTCTATCAAGGGTACTCCTACAATGAGCAGTTCTTC. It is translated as CASSLYQGYSYNEQFF.

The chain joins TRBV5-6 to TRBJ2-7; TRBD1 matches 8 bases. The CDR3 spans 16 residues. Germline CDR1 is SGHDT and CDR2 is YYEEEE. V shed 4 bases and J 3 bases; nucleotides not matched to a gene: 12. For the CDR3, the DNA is TGTGCCAGCAGCCCTTATACGACAGGGGTGGACTACGAGCAGTACTTC. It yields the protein CASSPYTTGVDYEQYF.

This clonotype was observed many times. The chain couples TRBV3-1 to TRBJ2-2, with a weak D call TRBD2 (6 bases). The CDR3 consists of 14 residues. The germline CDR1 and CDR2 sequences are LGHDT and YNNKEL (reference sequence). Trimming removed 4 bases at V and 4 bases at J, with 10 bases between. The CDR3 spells CASSLAAGTGELFF. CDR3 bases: TGTGCCAGCAGCCTAGCGGCTGGCACCGGGGAGCTGTTTTTT.

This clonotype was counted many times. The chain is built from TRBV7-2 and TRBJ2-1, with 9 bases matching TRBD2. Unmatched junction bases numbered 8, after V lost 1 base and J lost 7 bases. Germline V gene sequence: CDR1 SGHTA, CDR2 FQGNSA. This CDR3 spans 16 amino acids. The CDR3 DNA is TGTGCCAGCAGCTTAGTAAACAGCGGGGGGCCAAATGAGCAGTTCTTC. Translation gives CASSLVNSGGPNEQFF.

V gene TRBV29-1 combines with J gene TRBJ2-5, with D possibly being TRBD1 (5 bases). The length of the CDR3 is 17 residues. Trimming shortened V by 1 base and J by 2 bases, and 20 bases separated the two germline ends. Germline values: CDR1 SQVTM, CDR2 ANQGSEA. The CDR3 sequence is CSVEAPLYRRTQETQYF. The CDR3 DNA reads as TGCAGCGTTGAAGCCCCCCTCTACAGGCGGACGCAAGAGACCCAGTACTTC.

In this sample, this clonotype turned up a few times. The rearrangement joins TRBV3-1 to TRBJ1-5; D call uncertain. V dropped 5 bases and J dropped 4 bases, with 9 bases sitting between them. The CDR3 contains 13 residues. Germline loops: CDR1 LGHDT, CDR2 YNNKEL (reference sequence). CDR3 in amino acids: CASSNGINQPQHF. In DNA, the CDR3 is TGTGCCAGCAGCAACGGAATTAATCAGCCCCAGCATTTT. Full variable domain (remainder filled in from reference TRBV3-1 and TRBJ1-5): DTAVSQTPKYLVTQMGNDKSIKCEQNLGHDTMYWYKQDSKKFLKIMFSYNNKELIINETVPNRFSPKSPDKAHLNLHINSLELGDSAVYFCASSNGINQPQHFGDGTRLSIL.

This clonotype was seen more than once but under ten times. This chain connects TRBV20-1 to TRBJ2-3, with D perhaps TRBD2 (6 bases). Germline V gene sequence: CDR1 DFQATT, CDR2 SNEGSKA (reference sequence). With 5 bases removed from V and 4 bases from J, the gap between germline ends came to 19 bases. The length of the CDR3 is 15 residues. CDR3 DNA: TGCAGTGCTCCTAGCGCCATTGTGAGTGCAGATACGCAGTATTTT. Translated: CSAPSAIVSADTQYF.

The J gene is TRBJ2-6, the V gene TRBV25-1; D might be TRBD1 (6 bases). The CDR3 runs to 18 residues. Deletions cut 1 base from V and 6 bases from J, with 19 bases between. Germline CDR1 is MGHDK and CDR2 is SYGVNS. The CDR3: CASSESDSASFTANVLTF. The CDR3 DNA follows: TGTGCCAGCAGTGAATCGGACAGCGCCAGCTTTACGGCCAACGTCCTGACTTTC.

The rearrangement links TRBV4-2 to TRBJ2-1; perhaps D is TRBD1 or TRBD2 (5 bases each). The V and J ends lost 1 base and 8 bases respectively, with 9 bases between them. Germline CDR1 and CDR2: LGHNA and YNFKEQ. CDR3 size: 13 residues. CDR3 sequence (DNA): TGTGCCAGCAGCCAAGGAGGGACGTATGAGCAGTTCTTC. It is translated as CASSQGGTYEQFF.

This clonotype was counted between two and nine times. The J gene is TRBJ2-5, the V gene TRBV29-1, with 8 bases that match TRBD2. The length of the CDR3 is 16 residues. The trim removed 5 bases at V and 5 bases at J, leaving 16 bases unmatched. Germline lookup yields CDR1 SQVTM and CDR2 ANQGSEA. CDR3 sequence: CSVPSGPGGLRETQYF. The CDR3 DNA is TGCAGCGTTCCATCGGGCCCGGGAGGGTTACGGGAGACCCAGTACTTC.

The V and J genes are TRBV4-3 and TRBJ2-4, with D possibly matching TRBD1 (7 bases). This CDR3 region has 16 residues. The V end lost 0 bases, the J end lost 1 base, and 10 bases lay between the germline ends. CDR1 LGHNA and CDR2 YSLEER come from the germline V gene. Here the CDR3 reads CASSQDAGGAKNIQYF. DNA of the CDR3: TGCGCCAGCAGCCAAGATGCAGGGGGGGCCAAAAACATTCAGTACTTC.

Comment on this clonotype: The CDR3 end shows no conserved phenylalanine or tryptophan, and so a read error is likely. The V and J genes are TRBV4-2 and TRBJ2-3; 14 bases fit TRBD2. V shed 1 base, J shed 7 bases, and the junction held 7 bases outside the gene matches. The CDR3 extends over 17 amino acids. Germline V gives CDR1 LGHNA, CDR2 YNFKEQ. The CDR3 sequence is CASSQGPGTSGGYTQYL. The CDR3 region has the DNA TGTGCCAGCAGCCAAGGTCCTGGGACTAGCGGGGGTTATACGCAGTATCTT.

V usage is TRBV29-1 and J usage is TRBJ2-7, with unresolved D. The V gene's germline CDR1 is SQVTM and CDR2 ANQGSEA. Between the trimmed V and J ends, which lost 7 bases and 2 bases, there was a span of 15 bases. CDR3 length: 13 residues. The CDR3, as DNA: TGCAGCGCTGCTATCCTTGACACCTACGAGCAGTACTTC. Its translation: CSAAILDTYEQYF.

Here the CDR3 reads CASSEILDTQYF. CDR3 bases: TGTGCCAGCAGCGAGATATTGGATACGCAGTATTTT. This chain links TRBV7-9 with TRBJ2-3, with D hard to call. The germline CDR1 and CDR2 sequences are SEHNR and FQNEAQ (reference sequence). V was shortened by 5 bases and J by 6 bases, with 9 bases between the two germline ends. The CDR3 is 12 amino acids.

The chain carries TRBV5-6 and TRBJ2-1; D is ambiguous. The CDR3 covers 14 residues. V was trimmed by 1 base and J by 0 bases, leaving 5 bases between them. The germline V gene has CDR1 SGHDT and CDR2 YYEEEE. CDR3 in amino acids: CASSLFASYNEQFF. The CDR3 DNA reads TGTGCCAGCAGCTTGTTTGCCTCCTACAATGAGCAGTTCTTC.